The present TCR beta chain was sequenced within a study of CD8 T cells in ankylosing spondylitis. Findings of the study overall: The clones that were linked to disease were reported to be significantly enriched in matched synovial fluid samples from ankylosing spondylitis patients. In ankylosing spondylitis blood, a motif of 7 to 9 highly homologous TCR beta variants appeared characteristic. Disease-linked clones, CD8+, were relatively rare in peripheral blood.

This clonotype occurred a few times. Its antigen is currently unknown. Trimming removed 4 bases from V and 2 bases from J; junction bases left unmatched: 6. The CDR3 sequence is 15 residues long. CDR1 MNHEY and CDR2 SVGAGI come from the germline V gene. Scientists made TCR beta libraries using quantitative 5'-RACE with molecular barcodes. TCRdb fed the 5' RACE reads into MiXCR, producing one record per CDR3 protein. The table lists approximately 260,000 distinct CDR3 sequences, about a sixth of them singletons. The chain has TRBV6-5 and TRBJ2-3, with TRBD2 matching over 7 bases. The TCR sequence derives from a male donor with ankylosing spondylitis or in good health (not recorded which). Sequences were obtained from blood, either unsorted or a sorted T cell fraction (not recorded which). The CDR3 reads CASSLTGTITDTQYF. The CDR3 DNA is TGTGCCAGCAGTTTAACCGGGACTATCACAGATACGCAGTATTTT.